This T cell receptor (beta chain) was sequenced in a study of blood T cell repertoires in COVID-19. Across the whole study: T cells, B-cell-depleted T cells, or PBMCs provided the cDNA or gDNA that served as material.

Germline CDR1 is SGHTS and CDR2 is YDEGEE. The CDR3 length is 15 residues. Trimming removed 7 bases from V and 6 bases from J; junction bases left unmatched: 13. Grouping used clinical history reported by participants in a survey and questionnaire. Two negative PCRs, clearance, or symptom resolution had been documented for recovered Cohort 3 donors. TCRdb's copy holds only in-frame clones and misses some; the assay was immunoSEQ multiplex PCR. The table lists around 170,000 clones, roughly 83% of them singletons. Source material: PBMCs or T cells enriched from blood (not recorded which). V usage is TRBV5-8 and J usage is TRBJ2-4; 7 bases are a match to TRBD1. The source of this sequence is a woman aged 25 to 39 who had recovered from COVID-19. CDR3 DNA sequence: TGTGCCAGCTCCCTCGGACAGGCCATCATAAACATTCAGTACTTC. Its protein product is CASSLGQAIINIQYF.